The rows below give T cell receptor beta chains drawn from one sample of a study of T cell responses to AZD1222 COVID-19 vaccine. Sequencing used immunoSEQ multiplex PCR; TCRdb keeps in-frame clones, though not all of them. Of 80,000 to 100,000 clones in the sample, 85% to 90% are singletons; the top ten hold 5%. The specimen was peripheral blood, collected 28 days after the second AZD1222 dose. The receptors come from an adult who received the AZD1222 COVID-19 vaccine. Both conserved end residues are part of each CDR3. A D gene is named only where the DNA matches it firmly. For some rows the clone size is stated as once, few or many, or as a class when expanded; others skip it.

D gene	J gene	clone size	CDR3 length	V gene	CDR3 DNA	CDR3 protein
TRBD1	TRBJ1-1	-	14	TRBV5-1	TGCGCCAGCAGCGCGGACAGGGCAGGCACTGAAGCTTTCTTT	CASSADRAGTEAFF
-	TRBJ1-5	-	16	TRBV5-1	TGCGCCAGCAGCGAAGGGACCAGTTATAGCAATCAGCCCCAGCATTTT	CASSEGTSYSNQPQHF
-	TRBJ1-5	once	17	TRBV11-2	TGTGCCAGCAGCTTAGGACCACTGAGGGGGAGCAATCAGCCCCAGCATTTT	CASSLGPLRGSNQPQHF
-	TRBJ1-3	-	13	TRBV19	TGTGCCAGTAGCGACCTCTCTGGAAACACCATATATTTT	CASSDLSGNTIYF
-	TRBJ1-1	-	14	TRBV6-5	TGTGCCAGCAGTTACGGGGGCGCGGAAACTGAAGCTTTCTTT	CASSYGGAETEAFF
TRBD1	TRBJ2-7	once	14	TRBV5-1	TGCGCCAGCAGCTTGGATCCAGGGGGATACGAGCAGTACTTC	CASSLDPGGYEQYF
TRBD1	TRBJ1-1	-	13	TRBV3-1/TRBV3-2	TGTGCCAGCAGTCCTAGGACAGGGTCTGAAGCTTTCTTT	CASSPRTGSEAFF
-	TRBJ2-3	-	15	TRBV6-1	TGTGCCAGCAGTGATAGGGCAGGGCGAAGAGATACGCAGTATTTT	CASSDRAGRRDTQYF
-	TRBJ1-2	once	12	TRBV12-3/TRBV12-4	TGTGCCAGCAGTTTTGGGGGCTATGGCTACACCTTC	CASSFGGYGYTF
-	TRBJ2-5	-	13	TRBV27	TGTGCCAGCAGTTCTCCATCTCGAGAGACCCAGTACTTC	CASSSPSRETQYF
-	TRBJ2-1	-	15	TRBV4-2	TGTGCCAGCAGCCACTCAAAAAGCGGATACAATGAGCAGTTCTTC	CASSHSKSGYNEQFF
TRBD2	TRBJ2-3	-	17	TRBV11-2	TGTGCCAGCAGCTCCATACTAGCGGGGGGGTACACAGATACGCAGTATTTT	CASSSILAGGYTDTQYF
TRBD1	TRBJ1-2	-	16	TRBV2	TGTGCCAGCAGATTGGACAGGCCGAGCCCGGTGGGTGGCTACACCTTC	CASRLDRPSPVGGYTF
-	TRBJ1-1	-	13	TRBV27	TGTGCCAGCGGACGGGGGGAGAGCACTGAAGCTTTCTTT	CASGRGESTEAFF
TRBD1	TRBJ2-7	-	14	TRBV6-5	TGTGCCAGCAGGACAGGGTGGAGCTCCTACGAGCAGTACTTC	CASRTGWSSYEQYF
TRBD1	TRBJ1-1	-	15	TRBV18	TGTGCCAGCTCACAAGGGACAGTCTTGAACACTGAAGCTTTCTTT	CASSQGTVLNTEAFF
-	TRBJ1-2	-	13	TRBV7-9	TGTGCCAGCAGCTTCTCAGGGGTCGATGGCTACACCTTC	CASSFSGVDGYTF
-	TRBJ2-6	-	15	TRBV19	TGTGCCAGTAGACCTGACTTCTCTGGGGCCAACGTCCTGACTTTC	CASRPDFSGANVLTF
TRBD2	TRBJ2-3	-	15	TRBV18	TGTGCCAGCTCAATAGCGGGGGGACGCACTAATACGCAGTATTTT	CASSIAGGRTNTQYF
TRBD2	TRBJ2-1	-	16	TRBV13	TGTGCCAGCAGCTTAATGGCGGGGGGACTCTACAATGAGCAGTTCTTC	CASSLMAGGLYNEQFF
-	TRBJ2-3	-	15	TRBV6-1	TGTGCCAGCAGTGAATCCCTGGTACCCACAGATACGCAGTATTTT	CASSESLVPTDTQYF
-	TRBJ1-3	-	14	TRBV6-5	TGTGCCAGCAGCCTGGACCTAACTGGAAACACCATATATTTT	CASSLDLTGNTIYF
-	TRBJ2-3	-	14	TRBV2	TGTGCCAGCAAGAAGGGGGACCTCACAGATACGCAGTATTTT	CASKKGDLTDTQYF
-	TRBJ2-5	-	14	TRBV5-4	TGTGCCAGCAGCTACAAACAGGGCCAAGAGACCCAGTACTTC	CASSYKQGQETQYF
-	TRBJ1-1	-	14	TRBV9	TGTGCCAGCAGCCCCAATACCATGAACACTGAAGCTTTCTTT	CASSPNTMNTEAFF
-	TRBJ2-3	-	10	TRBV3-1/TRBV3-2	TGTGCCAGCGGCAGCAATACGCAGTATTTT	CASGSNTQYF
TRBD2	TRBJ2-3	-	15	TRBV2	TGTGCCAGCAGTGAACAGCTAGCGGGGACAGATACGCAGTATTTT	CASSEQLAGTDTQYF
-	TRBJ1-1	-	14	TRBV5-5	TGTGCCAGCAGCTTGAATTGGGGGAATTCTGAAGCTTTCTTT	CASSLNWGNSEAFF
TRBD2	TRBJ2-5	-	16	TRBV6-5	TGTGCCAGCAGTTCGGGACTAGCGGGGGTCCAAGAGACCCAGTACTTC	CASSSGLAGVQETQYF
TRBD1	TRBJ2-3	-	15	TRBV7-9	TGTGCCAGCACCCTTGGACAGGGAGGCACAGATACGCAGTATTTT	CASTLGQGGTDTQYF
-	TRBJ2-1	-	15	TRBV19	TGTGCCAGTAGCCCCACGCGGCGCTCCTACAATGAGCAGTTCTTC	CASSPTRRSYNEQFF
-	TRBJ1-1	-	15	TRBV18	TGTGCCAGCTCACGAACAGGGTTGGAGAACACTGAAGCTTTCTTT	CASSRTGLENTEAFF
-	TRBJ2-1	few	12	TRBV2	TGTGCCAGCAGTTCGGACGGCAATGAGCAGTTCTTC	CASSSDGNEQFF
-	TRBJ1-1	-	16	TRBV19	TGTGCCAGTAGTAGGGACGGGCAACCGGTGGGCACTGAAGCTTTCTTT	CASSRDGQPVGTEAFF
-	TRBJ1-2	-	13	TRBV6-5	TGTGCCAGCAGAAACGGGGGGGCGTATGGCTACACCTTC	CASRNGGAYGYTF
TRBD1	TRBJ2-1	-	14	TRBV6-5	TGTGCCAGCGGCAGGGGGAGCTCCTACAATGAGCAGTTCTTC	CASGRGSSYNEQFF
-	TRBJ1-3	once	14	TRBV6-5	TGTGCCAGCAGTTACTCCGCAGGGCGAAACACCATATATTTT	CASSYSAGRNTIYF
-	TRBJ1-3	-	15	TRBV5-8	TGTGCCAGCAGTCTGGACCCCAACTCTGGAAACACCATATATTTT	CASSLDPNSGNTIYF
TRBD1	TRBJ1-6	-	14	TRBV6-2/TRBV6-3	TGTGCCAGCAACCCTAGGGGGCTAGGGTCACCCCTCCACTTT	CASNPRGLGSPLHF
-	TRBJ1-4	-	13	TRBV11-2	TGTGCCAGCAGCTTGGGTCTTAATGAAAAACTGTTTTTT	CASSLGLNEKLFF
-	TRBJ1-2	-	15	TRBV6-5	TGTGCCAGCATAGAAAGGGGCAGTAGCGGGCGAGGCTACACCTTC	CASIERGSSGRGYTF
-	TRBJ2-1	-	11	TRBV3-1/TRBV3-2	TGTGCCAGCAGCCAAAGCCATGAGCAGTTCTTC	CASSQSHEQFF
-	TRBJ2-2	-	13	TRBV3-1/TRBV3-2	TGTGCCAGCAGCCAAGTTCGAACCGGGGAGCTGTTTTTT	CASSQVRTGELFF
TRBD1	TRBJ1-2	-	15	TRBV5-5	TGTGCCAGCAGCTTTCGGGCAGGGGGCGACAATGGCTACACCTTC	CASSFRAGGDNGYTF
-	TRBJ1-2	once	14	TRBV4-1	TGCGCCAGCAGCCAAGCTGGGGTTAACTATGGCTACACCTTC	CASSQAGVNYGYTF
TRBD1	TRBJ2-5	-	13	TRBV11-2	TGTGCCAGTCGACAGGGTGAAGGGGAGACCCAGTACTTC	CASRQGEGETQYF
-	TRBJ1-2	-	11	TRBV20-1	TGCAGTGCTAGGGAGAACTATGGCTACACCTTC	CSARENYGYTF
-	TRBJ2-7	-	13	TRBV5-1	TGCGCCAGCAGCTTTGGACCCAACCTCGAGCAGTACTTC	CASSFGPNLEQYF
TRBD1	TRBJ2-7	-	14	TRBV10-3	TGTGCCATCAGTGAGCGACAGGGGCGGGACGAGCAGTACTTC	CAISERQGRDEQYF
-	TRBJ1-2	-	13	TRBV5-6	TGTGCCAGCAGCTTGGCTACCGACTATGGCTACACCTTC	CASSLATDYGYTF
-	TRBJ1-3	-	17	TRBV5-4	TGTGCCAGCAGCTCCCAGCGTGTGGGAACCTCTGGAAACACCATATATTTT	CASSSQRVGTSGNTIYF
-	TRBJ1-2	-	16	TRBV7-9	TGTGCCAGCAGCTTAGTTACCGGGGGTCTTGCCTATGGCTACACCTTC	CASSLVTGGLAYGYTF
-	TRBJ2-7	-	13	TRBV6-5	TGTGCCAGCAGCCCGGGGAGCTCCTACGAGCAGTACTTC	CASSPGSSYEQYF
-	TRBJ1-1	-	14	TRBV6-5	TGTGCCAGCAGTTACAGACGATTTAACACTGAAGCTTTCTTT	CASSYRRFNTEAFF
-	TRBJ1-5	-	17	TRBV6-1	TGTGCCAGCAGTGAAGCTCCAACAGGGCGAGGCAATCAGCCCCAGCATTTT	CASSEAPTGRGNQPQHF
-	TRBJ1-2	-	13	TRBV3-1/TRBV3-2	TGTGCCAGCAGCCAAGCGGGGCTGGGGGGCTACACCTTC	CASSQAGLGGYTF
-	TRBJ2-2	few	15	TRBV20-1	TGCAGTGCTAGTTACGGGGCCGCGAACACCGGGGAGCTGTTTTTT	CSASYGAANTGELFF